The T cell receptor (beta chain) described here comes from a study of shared clonotypes between healthy human individuals. Whole-study results and caveats: Depth was large, yet rarefaction showed that sorted-subset sequencing was incomplete. Estimated richness was generally greater in naive than memory subsets.

Germline V gives CDR1 MNHNY, CDR2 SVGAGI (reference sequence). This CDR3 is 13 amino acids long. V was trimmed by 4 bases and J by 2 bases, leaving 9 bases between them. Sequencing was performed with immunoSEQ multiplex PCR; in TCRdb, only in-frame clones are kept and a portion is missing. Among about 2.3 million clones listed, less than 95% were seen once. Details on this clone: Its specificity is unknown.

This sequence originates from a man aged 18 to 30 in good health. Some clones in this sample may be carry-over from other donors' samples. This chain connects TRBV6-6 to TRBJ2-7, with D hard to call. Sequenced material: naive CD4+ T cells from PBMCs. Subset in this sample: CD45RA+ positively selected. DNA of the CDR3: TGTGCCAGCAGTTTCGGCAATGCCTACGAGCAGTACTTC. It translates to CASSFGNAYEQYF.